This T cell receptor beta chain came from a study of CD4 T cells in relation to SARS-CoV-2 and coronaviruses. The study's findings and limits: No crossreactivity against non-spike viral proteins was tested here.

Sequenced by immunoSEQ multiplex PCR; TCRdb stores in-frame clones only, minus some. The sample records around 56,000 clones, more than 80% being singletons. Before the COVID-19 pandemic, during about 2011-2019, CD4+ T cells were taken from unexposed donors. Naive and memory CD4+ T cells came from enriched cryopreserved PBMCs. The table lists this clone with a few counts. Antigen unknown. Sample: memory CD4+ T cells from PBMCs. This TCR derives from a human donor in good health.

Written as DNA, the CDR3 is TGCGCCAGTTCCCTACCGGGATCAAGGGTTGTGACTGGGAATCAGCCCCAGCATTTT. As protein: CASSLPGSRVVTGNQPQHF. The genes are TRBV10-1 and TRBJ1-5, with D unclear. CDR1 is WNHNN and CDR2 is SYGVQD in the germline V gene (reference sequence). The ends were cut back, 9 bases at V and 4 bases at J, with 31 bases in the middle. The CDR3 extends over 19 amino acids.